This T cell receptor (beta chain) was documented in a study of T cells in Graves' hyperthyroidism and ophthalmopathy. Overall study results and limits: Blood held most thyroid clonotypes expanded above 0.001 frequency.

TCR beta CDR3 regions were amplified from RNA transcripts. First-round RT-PCR targeting the TCR CDR3 was performed with the HTBI primer set. TCRdb ran MiXCR on the multiplex PCR reads and lists one entry per CDR3 protein. The data hold about 610,000 distinct CDR3 sequences, with more than 45% observed a single time. This clonotype was found a few times. Its antigen is unidentified. Clinical symptoms, serum thyroxine and TRAb, thyroid ultrasound and orbital computed tomography were used for the diagnoses. This CDR3 has 14 amino acids. The ends lost 8 bases at V and 7 bases at J; junction bases unmatched: 12.

This TCR came from a woman aged 18-35 years with Graves' hyperthyroidism. This chain connects TRBV12-3 or TRBV12-4 to TRBJ2-7, with 9 nucleotides matching TRBD2. The sample consisted of peripheral blood or thyroid tissue (not recorded which). This chain's CDR3 is CASSTSGLVEEQYF. The CDR3 DNA reads TGTGCCAGCTCCACTAGCGGGCTCGTCGAAGAGCAGTACTTC.